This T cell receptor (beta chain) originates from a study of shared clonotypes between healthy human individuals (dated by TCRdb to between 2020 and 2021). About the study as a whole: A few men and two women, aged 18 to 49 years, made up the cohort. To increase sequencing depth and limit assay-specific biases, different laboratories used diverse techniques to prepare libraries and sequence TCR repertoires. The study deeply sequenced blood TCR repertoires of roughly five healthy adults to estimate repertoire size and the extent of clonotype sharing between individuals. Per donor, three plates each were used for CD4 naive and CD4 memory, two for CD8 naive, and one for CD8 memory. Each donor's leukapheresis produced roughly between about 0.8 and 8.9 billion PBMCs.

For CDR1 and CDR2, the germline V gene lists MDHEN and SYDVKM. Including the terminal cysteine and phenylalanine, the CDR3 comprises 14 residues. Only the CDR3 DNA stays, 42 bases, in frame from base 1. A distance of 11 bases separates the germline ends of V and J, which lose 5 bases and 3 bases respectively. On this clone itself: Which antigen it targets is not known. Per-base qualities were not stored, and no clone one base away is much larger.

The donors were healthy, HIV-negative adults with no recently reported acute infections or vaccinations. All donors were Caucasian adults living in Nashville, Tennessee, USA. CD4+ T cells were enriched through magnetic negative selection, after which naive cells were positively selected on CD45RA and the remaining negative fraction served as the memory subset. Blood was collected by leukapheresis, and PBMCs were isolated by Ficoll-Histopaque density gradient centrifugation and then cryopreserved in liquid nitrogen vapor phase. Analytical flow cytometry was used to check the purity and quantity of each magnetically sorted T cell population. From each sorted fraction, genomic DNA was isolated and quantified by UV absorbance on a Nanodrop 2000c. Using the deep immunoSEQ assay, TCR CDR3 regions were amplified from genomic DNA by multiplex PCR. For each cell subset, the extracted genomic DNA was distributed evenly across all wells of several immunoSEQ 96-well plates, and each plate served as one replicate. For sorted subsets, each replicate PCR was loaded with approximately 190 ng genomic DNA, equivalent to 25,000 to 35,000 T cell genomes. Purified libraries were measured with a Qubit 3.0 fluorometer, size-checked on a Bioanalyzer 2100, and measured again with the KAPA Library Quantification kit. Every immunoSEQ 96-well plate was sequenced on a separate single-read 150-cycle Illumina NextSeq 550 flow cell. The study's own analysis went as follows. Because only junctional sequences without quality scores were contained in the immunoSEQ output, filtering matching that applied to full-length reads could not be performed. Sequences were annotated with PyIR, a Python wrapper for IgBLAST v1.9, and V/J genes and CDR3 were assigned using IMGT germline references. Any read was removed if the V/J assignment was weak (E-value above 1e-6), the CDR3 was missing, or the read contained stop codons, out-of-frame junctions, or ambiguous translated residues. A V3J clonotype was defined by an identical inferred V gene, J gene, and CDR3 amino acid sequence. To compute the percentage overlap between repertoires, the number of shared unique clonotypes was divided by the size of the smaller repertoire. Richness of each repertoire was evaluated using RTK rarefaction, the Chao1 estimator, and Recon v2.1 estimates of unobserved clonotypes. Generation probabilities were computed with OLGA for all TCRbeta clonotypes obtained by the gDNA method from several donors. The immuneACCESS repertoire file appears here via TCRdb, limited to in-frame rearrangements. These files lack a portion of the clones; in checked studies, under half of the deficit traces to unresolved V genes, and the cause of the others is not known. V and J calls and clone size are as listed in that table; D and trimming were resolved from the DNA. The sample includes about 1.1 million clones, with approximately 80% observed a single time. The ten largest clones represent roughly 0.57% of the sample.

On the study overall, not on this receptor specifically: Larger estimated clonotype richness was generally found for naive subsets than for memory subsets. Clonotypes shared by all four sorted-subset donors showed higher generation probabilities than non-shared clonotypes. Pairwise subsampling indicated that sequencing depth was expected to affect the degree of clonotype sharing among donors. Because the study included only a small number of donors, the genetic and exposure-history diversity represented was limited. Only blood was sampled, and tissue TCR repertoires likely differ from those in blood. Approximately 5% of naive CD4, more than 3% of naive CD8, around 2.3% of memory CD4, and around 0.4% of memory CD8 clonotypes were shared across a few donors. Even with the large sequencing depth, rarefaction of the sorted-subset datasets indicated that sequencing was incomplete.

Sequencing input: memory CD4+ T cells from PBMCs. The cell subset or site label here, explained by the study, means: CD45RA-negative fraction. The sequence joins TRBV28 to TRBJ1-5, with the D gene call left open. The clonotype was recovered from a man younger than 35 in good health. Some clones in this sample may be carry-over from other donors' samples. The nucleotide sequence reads TGTGCCAGCAGTCCATCTACCTACAATCAGCCCCAGCATTTT. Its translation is CASSPSTYNQPQHF.